These 23 T cell receptor beta chains were all obtained from the same sample, sequenced in a study of blood T cell repertoires in COVID-19. Data came from immunoSEQ multiplex PCR; TCRdb stores just in-frame clones and leaves some out. This repertoire shows roughly 30,000 clones, about 92% found once; its top ten account for 0.65% to 0.85%. The sample was peripheral blood. The receptor source for this set is a woman in her sixties or seventies with COVID-19, enrolled during active disease.

This rearrangement joins TRBV28 to TRBJ1-1, with TRBD1 matching over 11 bases. V lost 2 bases, J lost 9 bases, and 5 bases stayed unmatched. Germline V gene data show CDR1 as MDHEN and CDR2 as SYDVKM. The CDR3 has 14 residues. The CDR3, as DNA: TGTGCCAGCAGTTTAAGGGACAGGGGGACCAAAGCTTTCTTT. It is translated as CASSLRDRGTKAFF.

The chain joins TRBV6-2 or TRBV6-3 to TRBJ1-5; TRBD1 matches 7 bases. The V gene end was trimmed by 4 bases and the J gene end by 0 bases; junction bases not matched to a gene: 6. Germline-derived CDR1 and CDR2 are MNHEY and SVGEGT. The CDR3 extends over 16 amino acids. The DNA for the CDR3 is TGTGCCAGCAGTTGGGGACAGCCGTATAGCAATCAGCCCCAGCATTTT. Translating gives CASSWGQPYSNQPQHF.

The V gene is TRBV19, the J gene TRBJ2-7, with D possibly TRBD1 on 6 matching bases. Germline values: CDR1 LNHDA, CDR2 SQIVND (reference sequence). The CDR3 contains 15 residues. V was clipped by 5 bases and J by 5 bases, with 19 bases between them. The CDR3 sequence is CASSQTGTGGDEQYF. The CDR3 DNA is TGTGCCAGTAGTCAAACAGGGACCGGCGGCGACGAGCAGTACTTC.

The chain employs TRBV5-6 and TRBJ1-1; D uncertain. Deletions cut 0 bases from V and 9 bases from J, with 21 bases between. The germline CDR1 and CDR2 sequences are SGHDT and YYEEEE. There are 16 residues in the CDR3. CDR3 bases: TGTGCCAGCAGCTTGGAAGTGGCTCGATCCCTGGCCAAAGCTTTCTTT. Translation: CASSLEVARSLAKAFF.

CDR3 sequence: CASSSLRDSSYNSPLHF. As DNA, the CDR3 is TGTGCCAGCAGCTCGCTCCGGGACAGCTCCTATAATTCACCCCTCCACTTT. This chain connects TRBV7-2 to TRBJ1-6; 7 bases align to TRBD1. The CDR3 has 17 amino acids. The J segment lost 0 bases and the V segment lost 4 bases, leaving 6 bases of the junction unmatched. Looked up from germline, CDR1 is SGHTA and CDR2 is FQGNSA.

The chain joins TRBV4-2 to TRBJ2-7; 8 positions agree with TRBD2. With 3 bases clipped from V and 1 base from J, the junction kept 8 bases outside the gene matches. The CDR3 is made up of 16 amino acids. Germline V gene lookup returns CDR1 LGHNA and CDR2 YNFKEQ. The CDR3 nucleotides read TGTGCCAGCAGCCAGAATTCGGCTAGCGGGTCCTACGAGCAGTACTTC. Translation gives CASSQNSASGSYEQYF.

This chain connects TRBV25-1 to TRBJ2-7; 10 bases map to TRBD1. The CDR3 contains 15 residues. The V and J ends lost 3 bases and 3 bases, in that order; junction bases with no gene match: 5. Per the germline V gene, CDR1 is MGHDK and CDR2 is SYGVNS. CDR3 bases: TGTGCCAGCAGTGACACCGGGACAGGGGTCTACGAGCAGTACTTC. It specifies CASSDTGTGVYEQYF.

The CDR3 nucleotides read TGCGCCAGCAGTTTCGGGACTTATCCTGGAAACACCATATATTTT. Translating it yields CASSFGTYPGNTIYF. The genes are TRBV10-1 and TRBJ1-3; a weak D match, TRBD1 (5 bases). Germline CDR1 WNHNN, CDR2 SYGVQD (reference sequence). There are 15 residues in the CDR3. Trimming stripped 5 bases from V and 2 bases from J, with 13 bases between.

The chain employs TRBV2 and TRBJ2-1; the match to TRBD2 covers 7 bases. CDR3 size: 18 residues. Germline CDR1 and CDR2: SNHLY and FYNNEI. V lost 3 bases to trimming and J lost 0 bases; unmatched junction nucleotides: 11. CDR3 region: CASSDPGRPASSYNEQFF. CDR3 coding DNA: TGTGCCAGCAGTGATCCCGGGAGGCCCGCGAGCTCCTACAATGAGCAGTTCTTC.

The genes are TRBV24-1 and TRBJ1-1; 11 positions agree with TRBD1. The length of the CDR3 is 17 residues. Germline CDR1 reads KGHDR; CDR2 reads SFDVKD. J gave up 3 bases and V 2 bases, and 7 bases lay outside the gene matches. The CDR3 sequence is CATSDSRTGGRDTEAFF. For the CDR3, the DNA is TGTGCCACCAGTGATTCCCGGACAGGGGGCCGGGACACTGAAGCTTTCTTT.

This chain connects TRBV30 to TRBJ1-5; 8 nucleotides align to TRBD1. The CDR3 contains 13 residues. CDR1 is GTSNPN, CDR2 SVGIG, per germline (reference sequence). V was pared by 5 bases and J by 7 bases, with 7 bases of the junction left unmatched. CDR3 coding DNA: TGTGCCTGGGGGCCAGGGGGCGGCCAGCCCCAGCATTTT. It translates to CAWGPGGGQPQHF.

The chain carries TRBV28 and TRBJ2-2; a possible D gene is TRBD1 (6 bases). This CDR3 spans 14 amino acids. Germline V gene data show CDR1 as MDHEN and CDR2 as SYDVKM. Trimming pared 9 bases from V and 3 bases from J, leaving 14 bases between. This CDR3 reads CASRLSGDTGELFF. The CDR3 DNA is TGTGCCAGTCGACTCTCAGGGGACACCGGGGAGCTGTTTTTT.

The CDR3 nucleotides are TGTGCCAGCAGCCTATCCGGGACAGCCAACTCTGGAAACACCATATATTTT. This encodes CASSLSGTANSGNTIYF. The rearrangement joins TRBV7-2 to TRBJ1-3; 7 nucleotides match TRBD1. CDR1 and CDR2 from the germline V gene are SGHTA and FQGNSA. The junction had 10 bases not matched to a gene; V was cut back by 5 bases and J by 0 bases. The CDR3 extends over 17 amino acids.

The chain carries TRBV9 and TRBJ2-2; D is possibly TRBD1 (5 bases). There are 16 residues in the CDR3. With 6 bases removed from V and 3 bases from J, the gap between germline ends came to 18 bases. Germline V gives CDR1 SGDLS, CDR2 YYNGEE. CDR3 sequence reads: CASNPWGRPDTGELFF. The DNA for the CDR3 is TGTGCCAGCAACCCCTGGGGCAGGCCGGACACCGGGGAGCTGTTTTTT.

The V and J genes are TRBV5-4 and TRBJ2-3, with 7 nucleotides matching TRBD1. V dropped 4 bases and J dropped 4; count of bases not matched to a gene: 12. The V gene's germline CDR1 is SGHNT and CDR2 YYREEE (reference sequence). This CDR3 comprises 16 residues. CDR3 region: CASSPRQGFPPDTQYF. The DNA for the CDR3 is TGTGCCAGCAGCCCACGACAGGGTTTTCCCCCAGATACGCAGTATTTT.

V usage is TRBV28 and J usage is TRBJ2-1, with 8 bases lining up with TRBD2. V lost 3 bases, J lost 4 bases, and 8 bases stayed unmatched. CDR3 size: 16 residues. Germline V gene data show CDR1 as MDHEN and CDR2 as SYDVKM. The CDR3 spells CASSFFRGLGYNEQFF. The DNA of the CDR3 is TGTGCCAGCAGTTTCTTCAGGGGACTAGGATACAATGAGCAGTTCTTC.

V gene TRBV14 combines with J gene TRBJ2-1, with TRBD2 matching 12 bases. CDR3 length: 17 residues. Germline trimming cut 1 base from V and 7 bases from J; bases unmatched to any gene: 8. The germline V gene has CDR1 SGHDN and CDR2 FVKESK. The CDR3 bases are TGTGCCAGCAGCCAAGCCCTAGCGGGAGGGCCGAGGAATGAGCAGTTCTTC. Encoded protein: CASSQALAGGPRNEQFF.

The J gene is TRBJ1-5, the V gene TRBV21-1. TRBV21-1 is annotated as a pseudogene. The CDR3 runs to 15 residues. CDR3 in DNA: TGTGCCAGCAGCGCAGACCGGGAGTCCAATCAGCCCCAGCATTTT. Translating gives CASSADRESNQPQHF.

This sequence joins TRBV18 and TRBJ1-5, with 8 bases fitting TRBD1. This CDR3 is 15 amino acids long. V was clipped by 2 bases and J by 4 bases; unmatched bases: 4. Germline V gives CDR1 KGHSH, CDR2 LQKENI. The CDR3 is CASSPNQGANQPQHF. The CDR3 DNA sequence: TGTGCCAGCTCACCAAACCAGGGGGCGAATCAGCCCCAGCATTTT.

The CDR3 spells CASSTRAGGYNEQFF. The CDR3 coding sequence is TGTGCCAGTAGTACAAGAGCGGGAGGGTACAATGAGCAGTTCTTC. This chain links TRBV19 with TRBJ2-1; 10 bases agree with TRBD2. V was clipped by 4 bases and J by 4 bases; unmatched bases: 4. CDR1 is LNHDA and CDR2 is SQIVND in the germline V gene (reference sequence). The CDR3 is 15 amino acids.

The V call is TRBV28, the J call TRBJ1-2; D is uncertain. The germline V gene has CDR1 MDHEN and CDR2 SYDVKM. This CDR3 has 13 amino acids. V dropped 7 bases and J dropped 3 bases, with 12 bases sitting between them. CDR3 amino acids: CASKTAGYYGYTF. The CDR3 nucleotides read TGTGCCAGCAAAACGGCGGGGTACTATGGCTACACCTTC.

V usage is TRBV5-1 and J usage is TRBJ2-1, with 10 bases that match TRBD1. V lost 0 bases, J lost 5 bases, and 5 bases stayed unmatched. This CDR3 is 16 amino acids long. Germline values: CDR1 SGHRS, CDR2 YFSETQ. The CDR3 spells CASSLGDGQGDNEQFF. The CDR3 nucleotides read TGCGCCAGCAGCTTGGGGGATGGACAGGGGGACAATGAGCAGTTCTTC.

CDR3 sequence: CASSLGGWESNQPQHF. The CDR3, as DNA: TGTGCCAGCAGCTTAGGGGGTTGGGAGAGCAATCAGCCCCAGCATTTT. V gene TRBV7-6 combines with J gene TRBJ1-5, with D uncertain. V lost 1 base, J lost 1 base, and 11 bases lay in between. CDR1 and CDR2 from the germline V gene are SGHVS and FNYEAQ. The CDR3 has 16 residues. Looking up the rest from reference TRBV7-6 and TRBJ1-5 gives the full variable domain: GAGVSQSPRYKVTKRGQDVALRCDPISGHVSLYWYRQALGQGPEFLTYFNYEAQQDKSGLPNDRFSAERPEGSISTLTIQRTEQRDSAMYRCASSLGGWESNQPQHFGDGTRLSIL.